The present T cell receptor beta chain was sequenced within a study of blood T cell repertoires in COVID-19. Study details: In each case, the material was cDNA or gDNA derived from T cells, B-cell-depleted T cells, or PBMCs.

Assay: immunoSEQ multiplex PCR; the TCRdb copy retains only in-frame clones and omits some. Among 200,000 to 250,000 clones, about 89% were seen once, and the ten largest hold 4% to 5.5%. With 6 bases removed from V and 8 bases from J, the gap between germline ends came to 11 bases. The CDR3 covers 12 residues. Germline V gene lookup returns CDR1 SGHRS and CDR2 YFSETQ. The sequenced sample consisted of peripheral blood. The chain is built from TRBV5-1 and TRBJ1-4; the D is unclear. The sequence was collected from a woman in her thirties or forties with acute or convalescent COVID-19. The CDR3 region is CASKEDGEKLFF. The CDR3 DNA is TGCGCCAGCAAGGAGGACGGAGAAAAACTGTTTTTT.